The rows below give T cell receptor beta chains drawn from one sample of a study of blood T cells in healthy people across ages. TCRdb redid the calling of the 5' RACE reads with MiXCR, one entry per CDR3 protein. The sample shows 1.5 million or so distinct CDR3 sequences, approximately 40% of them seen only once. The source material was blood. Receptors were obtained from a woman under 30 in good health. CDR3s include the opening cysteine and the closing phenylalanine or tryptophan. Fields, in order: clone size, V gene, J gene, D gene, CDR3 protein. The D gene is left open where the match is weak. Some rows mark clone size as missing; the rest say once, few, many or name a class of expanded clone.

clone_size: -
v_call: TRBV6-1
j_call: TRBJ2-1
d_call: -
cdr3_aa: CASSGRRHNEQFF

clone_size: -
v_call: TRBV2
j_call: TRBJ2-3
d_call: -
cdr3_aa: CASSELDPQGTDTQYF

clone_size: few
v_call: TRBV6-5
j_call: TRBJ2-7
d_call: -
cdr3_aa: CASSYSEASEGYEQYF

clone_size: -
v_call: TRBV5-1
j_call: -
d_call: -
cdr3_aa: CASSLEGGLQETQYF

clone_size: -
v_call: TRBV7-6
j_call: TRBJ2-1
d_call: TRBD2
cdr3_aa: CASSLGLAGGIDEQFF

clone_size: -
v_call: TRBV29-1
j_call: TRBJ2-1
d_call: -
cdr3_aa: CSGRSGGNNEQFF

clone_size: few
v_call: TRBV18
j_call: TRBJ2-5
d_call: TRBD2
cdr3_aa: CASSQTVTSGKETQYF

clone_size: -
v_call: TRBV6-2/TRBV6-3
j_call: TRBJ2-1
d_call: -
cdr3_aa: CASGDGEQFF

clone_size: -
v_call: TRBV11-2
j_call: TRBJ2-1
d_call: -
cdr3_aa: CAGSPRVDISYNEQFF

clone_size: once
v_call: TRBV11-2
j_call: TRBJ1-1
d_call: -
cdr3_aa: CASSPNIQAFNTEAFF

clone_size: few
v_call: TRBV12-3/TRBV12-4
j_call: TRBJ1-5
d_call: -
cdr3_aa: CASSLTYAGKYSNQPQHF

clone_size: few
v_call: TRBV2
j_call: TRBJ2-7
d_call: TRBD1
cdr3_aa: CASSADRFYEQYF

clone_size: few
v_call: TRBV6-1
j_call: -
d_call: TRBD2
cdr3_aa: CASKWSTSGDKNIQYF

clone_size: -
v_call: TRBV12-3/TRBV12-4
j_call: TRBJ1-2
d_call: TRBD1
cdr3_aa: CASSSGQGASYGYTF

clone_size: once
v_call: TRBV7-9
j_call: TRBJ2-7
d_call: -
cdr3_aa: CASSFSENEQYF

clone_size: -
v_call: TRBV7-3
j_call: TRBJ1-1
d_call: -
cdr3_aa: CASSVNTGGAEAFF

clone_size: few
v_call: TRBV6-5
j_call: TRBJ1-5
d_call: -
cdr3_aa: CASSYTGGQPQHF

clone_size: -
v_call: TRBV4-1
j_call: TRBJ2-1
d_call: TRBD2
cdr3_aa: CASSPQIGDYEQFF

clone_size: few
v_call: TRBV6-5
j_call: TRBJ2-1
d_call: TRBD2
cdr3_aa: CASSYSGLAGGGEQFF

clone_size: few
v_call: TRBV15
j_call: TRBJ2-3
d_call: -
cdr3_aa: CATGVEFSTDTQYF

clone_size: once
v_call: TRBV6-1
j_call: TRBJ2-2
d_call: TRBD2
cdr3_aa: CASSVSSGTLFF

clone_size: -
v_call: TRBV6-1
j_call: TRBJ2-1
d_call: -
cdr3_aa: CASSKDRNSYNEQFF

clone_size: -
v_call: TRBV5-1
j_call: TRBJ1-1
d_call: -
cdr3_aa: CASSAGANTEAFF

clone_size: few
v_call: TRBV24-1
j_call: TRBJ2-3
d_call: -
cdr3_aa: CATSAGRAGRTDTQYF

clone_size: -
v_call: TRBV29-1
j_call: TRBJ1-4
d_call: -
cdr3_aa: CSVEGDTARGEKLFF

clone_size: -
v_call: TRBV6-2/TRBV6-3
j_call: TRBJ1-2
d_call: -
cdr3_aa: CASSQLRRGEQGCTF

clone_size: -
v_call: TRBV7-7
j_call: -
d_call: -
cdr3_aa: CASSLGRGEYEQYF

clone_size: few
v_call: TRBV7-3
j_call: TRBJ2-3
d_call: -
cdr3_aa: CASSQSSDTQYF

clone_size: few
v_call: TRBV27
j_call: -
d_call: TRBD2
cdr3_aa: CASSAGLGKGFEQYF

clone_size: -
v_call: TRBV10-3
j_call: TRBJ2-5
d_call: -
cdr3_aa: CAISGSRAQETQYF

clone_size: few
v_call: TRBV29-1
j_call: TRBJ1-1
d_call: -
cdr3_aa: CSVRGGPNTEAFF

clone_size: few
v_call: TRBV12-3/TRBV12-4
j_call: TRBJ2-7
d_call: -
cdr3_aa: CASSLNQGWAYEQYF

clone_size: -
v_call: TRBV9
j_call: TRBJ1-1
d_call: TRBD1
cdr3_aa: CASSWDRPNTEAFF

clone_size: -
v_call: TRBV6-6
j_call: TRBJ2-3
d_call: -
cdr3_aa: CASIYPATDTQYF

clone_size: -
v_call: TRBV29-1
j_call: TRBJ1-2
d_call: -
cdr3_aa: CSVRVYGYTF

clone_size: -
v_call: TRBV5-1
j_call: TRBJ2-3
d_call: TRBD2
cdr3_aa: CASSQTGTSGTDTQYF

clone_size: few
v_call: TRBV7-2
j_call: -
d_call: -
cdr3_aa: CASSGGAISNYEQYF

clone_size: -
v_call: TRBV6-6
j_call: TRBJ2-7
d_call: -
cdr3_aa: CASSYSPGQSYEQYF

clone_size: few
v_call: TRBV2
j_call: TRBJ2-1
d_call: -
cdr3_aa: CASSPPLVGTAQFF

clone_size: -
v_call: TRBV4-1
j_call: TRBJ1-1
d_call: -
cdr3_aa: CASSQDRSAEAFF

clone_size: -
v_call: TRBV4-1
j_call: TRBJ1-5
d_call: -
cdr3_aa: CASSQDGGGPNQPQHF

clone_size: few
v_call: TRBV11-2
j_call: TRBJ2-7
d_call: TRBD1
cdr3_aa: CASSSGRGQGAYEQYF

clone_size: -
v_call: TRBV5-5
j_call: TRBJ2-1
d_call: -
cdr3_aa: CASRMADYNEQFF

clone_size: -
v_call: TRBV6-1
j_call: TRBJ2-1
d_call: TRBD2
cdr3_aa: CASCEARGLAGNNEQFF

clone_size: -
v_call: TRBV7-8
j_call: TRBJ2-5
d_call: -
cdr3_aa: CASSLAAGRPKTQYF

clone_size: once
v_call: TRBV6-1
j_call: TRBJ2-7
d_call: -
cdr3_aa: CASSEEVEAEQYF

clone_size: -
v_call: TRBV24-1
j_call: TRBJ2-1
d_call: TRBD1
cdr3_aa: CATSDPDRVSYNEQFF

clone_size: few
v_call: TRBV4-2
j_call: TRBJ2-3
d_call: TRBD2
cdr3_aa: CASSRGPSGRGISTDTQYF

clone_size: few
v_call: TRBV12-3/TRBV12-4
j_call: TRBJ2-1
d_call: -
cdr3_aa: CASSLALPISYNEQFF

clone_size: -
v_call: TRBV15
j_call: TRBJ2-2
d_call: -
cdr3_aa: CATSQDTSGGELFF

clone_size: -
v_call: TRBV6-1
j_call: TRBJ2-1
d_call: -
cdr3_aa: CASSEVDVEQFF

clone_size: -
v_call: TRBV6-1
j_call: -
d_call: TRBD2
cdr3_aa: CASRSGETMSYEQYF

clone_size: few
v_call: TRBV27
j_call: TRBJ1-2
d_call: -
cdr3_aa: CASSQNSYGYTF

clone_size: few
v_call: TRBV27
j_call: TRBJ2-1
d_call: -
cdr3_aa: CASSLSDYDRNEQFF